The clone carrying this T cell receptor (beta chain) occurred a few times. This record comes from a study of breast tumors, draining lymph nodes, adjacent tissues. The CDR3 has 13 amino acids. V was shortened by 2 bases and J by 2 bases, with 6 bases between the two germline ends. Germline lookup yields CDR1 MNHEY and CDR2 SVGAGI. TCRdb re-derived calls from the multiplex PCR reads in MiXCR, one entry per CDR3 protein. The sample records 33,000 or so distinct CDR3 sequences, over 55% being singletons. The clonotype was recovered from a female donor with breast cancer. Some clones in this sample may be carry-over from other donors' samples. The chain is built from TRBV6-5 and TRBJ1-2; no clear D gene. The source material was breast tumor tissue. The CDR3 loop is CASSYRVNYGYTF. The CDR3 DNA reads TGTGCCAGCAGTTACAGGGTGAACTATGGCTACACCTTC.